What follows are 21 T cell receptor beta chains derived from one specimen sequenced in a study of T-cell memory formation after mild COVID-19. TCRdb re-called the 5' RACE reads with MiXCR, one entry per CDR3 protein. The sample carries hundreds of thousands of distinct CDR3 sequences, roughly 13% recorded once. The material sequenced was PBMCs or a T cell subset sorted from them (not recorded which). These receptors came from a young man who had mild COVID-19 (a few samples of this study predate the infection). Cell type and time point are not known.

This clonotype was observed a few times. The chain uses TRBV5-1 and TRBJ2-2; 8 bases map to TRBD1. Germline CDR1 is SGHRS and CDR2 is YFSETQ. The ends lost 5 bases at V and 4 bases at J; junction bases unmatched: 4. The CDR3 length is 14 residues. The CDR3 DNA sequence: TGCGCCAGCAGGGCAGGGGGCTTCACCGGGGAGCTGTTTTTT. It yields the protein CASRAGGFTGELFF.

This rearrangement joins TRBV5-1 to TRBJ2-4, with TRBD1 identical over 9 bases. The V gene end was trimmed by 1 base and the J gene end by 7 bases; junction bases not matched to a gene: 3. Germline assignment: CDR1 SGHRS and CDR2 YFSETQ. This CDR3 comprises 14 residues. CDR3 sequence (DNA): TGCGCCAGCAGCTTGACAGGGGGCGCGAACATTCAGTACTTC. Its protein is CASSLTGGANIQYF.

This clonotype was counted only a few times. The rearrangement links TRBV5-1 to TRBJ1-3, with D perhaps matching TRBD1 (5 bases). The V end lost 4 bases, the J end lost 4 bases, and 15 bases lay between the germline ends. Germline V gene sequence: CDR1 SGHRS, CDR2 YFSETQ. The CDR3 sequence is 15 residues long. The CDR3 bases are TGCGCCAGCAGCCCGGGGCCAGAGGCAGGAAACACCATATATTTT. This sequence encodes CASSPGPEAGNTIYF.

This clonotype was recorded at least ten times. The chain recombines TRBV12-3 or TRBV12-4 with TRBJ2-1, with D perhaps matching TRBD1 or TRBD2 (5 bases each). With 1 base removed from V and 9 bases from J, the gap between germline ends came to 10 bases. CDR3 length: 13 residues. CDR3 sequence reads: CASSLVRGTEQFF. Here the CDR3 DNA reads TGTGCCAGCAGTTTAGTCCGGGGCACTGAGCAGTTCTTC.

The CDR3 region is CASSYFFQGGTNEKLFF. CDR3 in DNA: TGTGCCAGCAGTTATTTCTTTCAGGGAGGCACTAATGAAAAACTGTTTTTT. V and J are TRBV6-6 and TRBJ1-4, with D possibly TRBD1 on 5 matching bases. From germline, CDR1 is MNHNY and CDR2 SVGAGI (reference sequence). Trimming took 3 bases from V and 2 from J, leaving 16 bases between them. The CDR3 length is 17 residues.

In this sample, this clonotype turned up many times. The chain couples TRBV12-3 or TRBV12-4 to TRBJ2-5, with D perhaps matching TRBD1 (6 bases). Trimming took 5 bases from V and 5 from J, leaving 18 bases between them. This CDR3 region has 15 residues. DNA for the CDR3: TGTGCCAGCAGTCCTCCTCTGGGGGCCGGGGAGACCCAGTACTTC. Its protein product is CASSPPLGAGETQYF.

The gene calls are TRBV7-9 and TRBJ1-2; D ambiguous. The CDR3 consists of 13 residues. Germline values: CDR1 SEHNR, CDR2 FQNEAQ (reference sequence). The V end lost 6 bases, the J end lost 4 bases, and 12 bases lay between the germline ends. The CDR3 region is CASRSDGLYGYTF. The CDR3 region has the DNA TGTGCCAGCAGGTCCGACGGGCTCTATGGCTACACCTTC. Based on the CDR3 plus reference TRBV7-9 and TRBJ1-2, the full variable domain is DTGVSQNPRHKITKRGQNVTFRCDPISEHNRLYWYRQTLGQGPEFLTYFQNEAQLEKSRLLSDRFSAERPKGSFSTLEIQRTEQGDSAMYLCASRSDGLYGYTFGSGTRLTVV.

The rearrangement joins TRBV7-2 to TRBJ2-3; D call uncertain. Deletions cut 3 bases from V and 2 bases from J, with 15 bases between. CDR1 is SGHTA and CDR2 is FQGNSA in the germline V gene. The CDR3 spans 16 residues. The CDR3 here is CASSFNGGLITDTQYF. The DNA for the CDR3 is TGTGCCAGCAGCTTTAATGGCGGCTTAATCACAGATACGCAGTATTTT. The whole variable domain, remainder taken from reference TRBV7-2 and TRBJ2-3, is GAGVSQSPSNKVTEKGKDVELRCDPISGHTALYWYRQSLGQGLEFLIYFQGNSAPDKSGLPSDRFSAERTGGSVSTLTIQRTQQEDSAVYLCASSFNGGLITDTQYFGPGTRLTVL.

This clonotype appeared a single time. The chain joins TRBV12-5 to TRBJ1-1; D perhaps matches TRBD1 (5 bases). The CDR3 has 14 residues. The V gene lost 7 bases and the J gene lost 6 bases, with 18 bases spanning the gap. Germline V gene lookup returns CDR1 LGHNT and CDR2 FRNRAP. This CDR3 reads CASDLEGWSAEAFF. The DNA for the CDR3 is TGTGCTAGTGATTTAGAGGGGTGGAGCGCTGAAGCTTTCTTT.

This clonotype was observed at least ten times. CDR3 DNA sequence: TGCGCCAGCAGCCAAGAGCCCCAGGGGGGGAACACTGAAGCTTTCTTT. This gives the protein CASSQEPQGGNTEAFF. The V and J genes are TRBV4-3 and TRBJ1-1; 7 positions agree with TRBD1. CDR3 length: 16 residues. Germline lookup yields CDR1 LGHNA and CDR2 YSLEER. The trim removed 0 bases at V and 1 base at J, leaving 5 bases unmatched.

This clonotype turned up a few times. The rearrangement uses TRBV6-5 and TRBJ2-7; TRBD1 might be the D (6 bases). Germline V gene sequence: CDR1 MNHEY, CDR2 SVGAGI. The CDR3 is 14 amino acids. The V end lost 6 bases, the J end lost 3 bases, and 15 bases lay between the germline ends. The CDR3 nucleotides read TGTGCCAGCAGCTCCTGGACAGACTTCTACGAGCAGTACTTC. Protein sequence: CASSSWTDFYEQYF.

This clonotype has only a few counts. The chain joins TRBV5-1 to TRBJ2-5; no reliable D call. In germline, CDR1 is SGHRS, CDR2 YFSETQ. The CDR3 is 11 amino acids. V was shortened by 7 bases and J by 6 bases, with 10 bases between the two germline ends. The CDR3 protein is CASAQRKTQYF. CDR3 sequence (DNA): TGCGCCAGCGCCCAACGAAAGACCCAGTACTTC. Complete variable domain (other parts from reference TRBV5-1 and TRBJ2-5): KAGVTQTPRYLIKTRGQQVTLSCSPISGHRSVSWYQQTPGQGLQFLFEYFSETQRNKGNFPGRFSGRQFSNSRSEMNVSTLELGDSALYLCASAQRKTQYFGPGTRLLVL.

This chain uses TRBV2 with TRBJ2-7, with D unclear. Germline CDR1 reads SNHLY; CDR2 reads FYNNEI. The V and J ends lost 4 bases and 5 bases respectively, with 12 bases between them. The CDR3 covers 13 residues. This chain's CDR3 is CASSVGVFDEQYV. The CDR3 coding sequence is TGTGCCAGCAGTGTTGGGGTCTTCGACGAGCAGTACGTC.

The chain uses TRBV20-1 and TRBJ2-6; perhaps TRBD1 as D (5 bases). Germline assignment: CDR1 DFQATT and CDR2 SNEGSKA (reference sequence). This CDR3 has 15 residues. V lost 2 bases to trimming and J lost 2 bases, with 10 bases between them. The CDR3 nucleotides read TGCAGTGCTAGACACCAGGGAACTGGGGCCAACGTCCTGACTTTC. Translated, it gives CSARHQGTGANVLTF.

The rearrangement joins TRBV5-1 to TRBJ1-2; the D is unclear. Looked up from germline, CDR1 is SGHRS and CDR2 is YFSETQ. Trimming stripped 0 bases from V and 4 bases from J, with 19 bases between. The CDR3 spans 17 residues. This CDR3 reads CASSLGVLGPRAYGYTF. DNA for the CDR3: TGCGCCAGCAGCTTGGGGGTACTGGGCCCGAGGGCCTATGGCTACACCTTC.

This chain connects TRBV4-2 to TRBJ2-3; maybe TRBD2 (5 bases). CDR3 length: 16 residues. Trimming removed 1 base at V and 1 base at J, with 12 bases between. The germline V gene has CDR1 LGHNA and CDR2 YNFKEQ. For the CDR3, the DNA is TGTGCCAGCAGCCAAGGAAACGGGGTCGGCACAGATACGCAGTATTTT. This sequence encodes CASSQGNGVGTDTQYF.

The rearrangement joins TRBV11-1 to TRBJ2-7; TRBD1 might be the D (6 bases). V lost 5 bases to trimming and J lost 4 bases, with 15 bases between them. The germline V gene has CDR1 SGHAT and CDR2 FQDESV (reference sequence). This CDR3 region has 14 residues. This chain's CDR3 is CASSPRDIEYEQYV. CDR3 nucleotides: TGTGCCAGCAGCCCCCGGGACATAGAATACGAGCAGTACGTC.

This clonotype was seen ten or more times. The chain combines TRBV12-5 with TRBJ2-7; 7 bases match TRBD1. This CDR3 comprises 14 residues. The V segment lost 1 base and the J segment 2 bases; nucleotides outside the gene matches: 2. Germline lookup yields CDR1 LGHNT and CDR2 FRNRAP. CDR3 loop: CASGLAGTAYEQYF. For the CDR3, the DNA is TGTGCTAGTGGTTTGGCCGGGACAGCCTACGAGCAGTACTTC.

This clonotype showed up just a few times. The J gene is TRBJ2-7, the V gene TRBV11-2; 7 nucleotides match TRBD1. Germline V gene data show CDR1 as SGHAT and CDR2 as FQNNGV. The CDR3 covers 14 residues. V shed 5 bases, J shed 7 bases, and the junction held 11 bases outside the gene matches. The CDR3 loop is CASSARTGSWEQYF. Written as DNA, the CDR3 is TGTGCCAGCAGCGCGCGGACAGGTTCGTGGGAGCAGTACTTC.

V is TRBV28 and J is TRBJ1-2; D is undetermined. The V gene's germline CDR1 is MDHEN and CDR2 SYDVKM. Trimming pared 7 bases from V and 5 bases from J, leaving 11 bases between. The CDR3 loop spans 12 amino acids. The CDR3 region is CASTGIVYGYTF. CDR3 DNA sequence: TGTGCCAGCACCGGAATCGTTTATGGCTACACCTTC.

This clonotype was detected ten times or more. The CDR3 nucleotides are TGTGCCACCAGTGACCCCGCCGGAGAGACCCAGTACTTC. This codes for CATSDPAGETQYF. The chain has TRBV24-1 and TRBJ2-5; the D is unclear. The CDR3 runs to 13 residues. The germline V gene encodes CDR1 KGHDR and CDR2 SFDVKD. V dropped 4 bases and J dropped 4 bases, with 9 bases sitting between them.